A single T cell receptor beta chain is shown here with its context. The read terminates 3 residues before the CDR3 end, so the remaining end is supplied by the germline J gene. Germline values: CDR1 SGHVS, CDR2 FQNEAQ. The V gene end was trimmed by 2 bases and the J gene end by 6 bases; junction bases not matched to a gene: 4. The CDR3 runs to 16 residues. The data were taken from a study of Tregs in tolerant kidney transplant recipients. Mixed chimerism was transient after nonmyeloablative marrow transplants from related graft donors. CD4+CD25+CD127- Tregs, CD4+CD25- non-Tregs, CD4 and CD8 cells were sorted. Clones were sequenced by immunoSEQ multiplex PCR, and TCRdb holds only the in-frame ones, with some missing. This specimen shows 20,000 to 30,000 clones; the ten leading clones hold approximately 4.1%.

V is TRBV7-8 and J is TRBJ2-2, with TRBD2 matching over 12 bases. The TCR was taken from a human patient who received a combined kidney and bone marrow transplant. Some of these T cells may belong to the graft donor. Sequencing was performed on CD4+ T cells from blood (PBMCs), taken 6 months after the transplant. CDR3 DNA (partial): TGTGCCAGCAGCTTAAGACTAGCGGGAGTTCCCGGGGAG. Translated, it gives CASSLRLAGVPGE. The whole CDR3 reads CASSLRLAGVPGELFF.